The 26 T cell receptor beta chains listed next were all sequenced from one sample in a study of blood T cells in healthy people across ages. Primers used in a second PCR of about 6 to 12 cycles were a sample-barcoded 5' primer and a J-beta primer mix. TCRdb passed the 5' RACE reads through MiXCR, listing each CDR3 protein once. The sample consists of around 800,000 distinct CDR3 sequences, 20% to 30% of them appearing once. A further study also used this sample, focusing on T cells of mothers and their children.

Sequenced: blood. All receptors derive from a boy between 5 and 17 years old in good health.

This clonotype has only a few counts. This chain joins TRBV7-2 and TRBJ1-1; tentative D call: TRBD1 (5 bases). CDR1 and CDR2 from the germline V gene are SGHTA and FQGNSA. This CDR3 contains 17 residues. V lost 0 bases to trimming and J lost 0 bases, with 14 bases between them. This CDR3 is CASSLALTGTMNTEAFF. CDR3 sequence (DNA): TGTGCCAGCAGCTTAGCGCTTACAGGCACCATGAACACTGAAGCTTTCTTT.

V and J are TRBV14 and TRBJ1-1; D is uncertain. The germline V and J ends were trimmed by 1 base and 10 bases, with 13 bases remaining between them. The germline gives CDR1 SGHDN, CDR2 FVKESK. This CDR3 region has 13 residues. DNA of the CDR3: TGTGCCAGCAGCCAAGTTCAGGCTGCTGGAGCTTTCTTT. Amino acid sequence: CASSQVQAAGAFF.

About this clonotype itself: At one boundary the junction diverges from the germline segment, which might be a read error. This chain links TRBV5-1 with TRBJ2-7; D remains ambiguous. The CDR3 sequence is 13 residues long. The V gene's germline CDR1 is SGHRS and CDR2 YFSETQ. The CDR3 DNA sequence: TGCACCAGCAGCTCAGAGGACTCCTACGAGCAGTACTTC. Amino acids: CTSSSEDSYEQYF.

This clonotype appeared a few times. This chain links TRBV7-9 with TRBJ1-1, with a possible D match to TRBD1 (6 bases). Trimming took off 0 bases at V and 11 bases at J, with 16 bases between the two ends. The CDR3 runs 14 residues. Per germline, CDR1 SEHNR and CDR2 FQNEAQ (reference sequence). The CDR3 DNA reads as TGTGCCAGCAGCTTAGCGCCCCCGGGACAAGGGGCTTTCTTT. It is translated as CASSLAPPGQGAFF.

The rearrangement uses TRBV4-3 and TRBJ2-3; 7 bases match TRBD2. Germline CDR1 is LGHNA and CDR2 is YSLEER. J was trimmed by 4 bases and V by 4 bases; bases with no gene match: 5. The CDR3 loop spans 14 amino acids. The CDR3 DNA reads TGCGCCAGCAGCCCGGGAGGACGCCCAGATACGCAGTATTTT. Amino acids: CASSPGGRPDTQYF.

In this sample, this clonotype turned up a few times. The CDR3 does not close with the conserved phenylalanine or tryptophan, likely indicating a read error. The chain has TRBV29-1 and TRBJ2-5; 8 positions match TRBD2. Unmatched junction bases numbered 10, after V lost 0 bases and J lost 4 bases. Germline lookup yields CDR1 SQVTM and CDR2 ANQGSEA. There are 16 residues in the CDR3. CDR3 bases: TGCAGCGTTGAAGATTTTCGGCGGGGGGCCCTAGAGACCCAGTACCTC. As protein: CSVEDFRRGALETQYL.

The chain employs TRBV7-9 and TRBJ2-5; 10 nucleotides align to TRBD2. The CDR3 is made up of 16 amino acids. Germline lookup yields CDR1 SEHNR and CDR2 FQNEAQ (reference sequence). The trim removed 5 bases at V and 4 bases at J, leaving 10 bases unmatched. The CDR3 protein is CASSLLQRGGPETQYF. In DNA form, the CDR3 reads TGTGCCAGCAGCCTCCTCCAGCGGGGGGGCCCAGAGACCCAGTACTTC.

The V gene is TRBV19, the J gene TRBJ1-4; 7 bases map to TRBD1. The CDR3 has 16 residues. Trimming removed 6 bases from V and 2 bases from J; junction bases left unmatched: 9. The germline V gene encodes CDR1 LNHDA and CDR2 SQIVND (reference sequence). The DNA of the CDR3 is TGTGCCAGTAGCCAATATCCGGGACAGACTAATGAAAAACTGTTTTTT. Protein: CASSQYPGQTNEKLFF.

The J gene is TRBJ2-7, the V gene TRBV7-2; the match to TRBD2 covers 15 bases. The CDR3 is made up of 18 amino acids. The germline V gene encodes CDR1 SGHTA and CDR2 FQGNSA. Trimming at V came to 2 bases and at J to 2 bases, leaving 7 bases not matched to a gene. CDR3 in DNA: TGTGCCAGCAGCTTAAGGGGACTAGCGGGGGGACCAACCTACGAGCAGTACTTC. It codes for CASSLRGLAGGPTYEQYF.

CDR3 amino acids: CASSLVGGTNTEAFF. DNA of the CDR3: TGTGCCAGCAGCTTAGTAGGAGGGACGAACACTGAAGCTTTCTTT. The V and J genes are TRBV7-6 and TRBJ1-1; D is perhaps TRBD1 (5 bases). The CDR3 consists of 15 residues. Germline values: CDR1 SGHVS, CDR2 FNYEAQ. V was pared by 1 base and J by 1 base, with 10 bases between.

This clonotype was observed a few times. This chain joins TRBV5-1 and TRBJ1-2; D possibly corresponds to TRBD1 (5 bases). Deletions cut 6 bases from V and 4 bases from J, with 10 bases between. Looked up from germline, CDR1 is SGHRS and CDR2 is YFSETQ. CDR3 length: 12 amino acids. In DNA, the CDR3 is TGCGCCAGCACCGCGGACACCTATGGCTACACCTTC. It specifies CASTADTYGYTF.

This clonotype occurred a few times. This rearrangement joins TRBV2 to TRBJ1-1; TRBD1 might be the D (6 bases). The CDR3 contains 14 residues. Germline values: CDR1 SNHLY, CDR2 FYNNEI. V dropped 2 bases and J dropped 1 base, with 8 bases sitting between them. DNA of the CDR3: TGTGCCAGCAGTGAACGACAGGAGAACACTGAAGCTTTCTTT. This gives the protein CASSERQENTEAFF. Complete variable domain (other parts from reference TRBV2 and TRBJ1-1): EPEVTQTPSHQVTQMGQEVILRCVPISNHLYFYWYRQILGQKVEFLVSFYNNEISEKSEIFDDQFSVERPDGSNFTLKIRSTKLEDSAMYFCASSERQENTEAFFGQGTRLTVV.

This clonotype was detected once. The J gene is TRBJ1-1, the V gene TRBV4-1; D not certain. Germline V lookup: CDR1 MGHRA, CDR2 YSYEKL. The CDR3 consists of 13 residues. The V gene lost 0 bases and the J gene lost 6 bases, with 8 bases spanning the gap. The DNA for the CDR3 is TGCGCCAGCAGCCAAGACCCCGGGGCTGAAGCTTTCTTT. Its translation is CASSQDPGAEAFF.

This clonotype has a handful of counts. The chain combines TRBV9 with TRBJ1-2; TRBD1 might be the D (6 bases). With 0 bases removed from V and 5 bases from J, the gap between germline ends came to 29 bases. The CDR3 runs to 20 residues. The germline CDR1 and CDR2 sequences are SGDLS and YYNGEE. CDR3 nucleotide sequence: TGTGCCAGCAGCGTAGCTCCCCCAGGGGCCCCACCGGATTGGGAATATGGCTACACCTTC. The encoded protein is CASSVAPPGAPPDWEYGYTF.

This clonotype was seen only a few times. DNA of the CDR3: TGTGCCAGTATGAGGAAGGGCATGAACACTGAAGCTTTCTTT. It codes for CASMRKGMNTEAFF. V is TRBV19 and J is TRBJ1-1; D is undetermined. Germline V gives CDR1 LNHDA, CDR2 SQIVND (reference sequence). V lost 7 bases and J lost 0, with 12 bases in between. The CDR3 loop spans 14 amino acids.

The genes are TRBV5-1 and TRBJ1-3; TRBD1 might be the D (6 bases). Germline lookup yields CDR1 SGHRS and CDR2 YFSETQ. CDR3 length: 16 amino acids. With 0 bases removed from V and 8 bases from J, the gap between germline ends came to 18 bases. CDR3 amino acids: CASSLDVGGRIDTIYF. DNA for the CDR3: TGCGCCAGCAGCTTGGATGTCGGGGGGCGGATCGACACCATATATTTT.

V and J are TRBV9 and TRBJ2-3; 7 bases map to TRBD2. Germline loops: CDR1 SGDLS, CDR2 YYNGEE. The junction had 8 bases not matched to a gene; V was cut back by 4 bases and J by 0 bases. The CDR3 spans 16 residues. CDR3 amino acids: CASSPPGGWSTDTQYF. CDR3 in DNA: TGTGCCAGCAGCCCGCCCGGGGGGTGGAGCACAGATACGCAGTATTTT.

V is TRBV28 and J is TRBJ1-2; TRBD1 is a possible D gene (6 bases). The V end was cut by 11 bases, the J end by 7 bases, with 20 bases between. Germline lookup yields CDR1 MDHEN and CDR2 SYDVKM. The CDR3 contains 13 residues. The CDR3 protein is CAATGTGGSGYTF. The CDR3 coding sequence is TGTGCCGCCACCGGGACTGGGGGCTCTGGCTACACCTTC.

This rearrangement joins TRBV7-2 to TRBJ2-5; 7 nucleotides line up with TRBD1. This CDR3 is built from 16 residues. J lost 4 bases, V lost 2 bases, and 10 bases had no gene match. Germline CDR1 and CDR2: SGHTA and FQGNSA. CDR3 sequence: CASSLFPQGYTETQYF. In DNA form, the CDR3 reads TGTGCCAGCAGCTTATTCCCACAGGGGTACACAGAGACCCAGTACTTC.

The rearrangement joins TRBV10-1 to TRBJ1-1; TRBD1 agrees at 8 bases. Germline V lookup: CDR1 WNHNN, CDR2 SYGVQD (reference sequence). The CDR3 contains 14 residues. V dropped 4 bases and J dropped 3; count of bases not matched to a gene: 4. CDR3 sequence reads: CASSGGQVDTEAFF. The CDR3 DNA reads TGCGCCAGCAGTGGGGGACAGGTGGACACTGAAGCTTTCTTT.

This clonotype was seen only a few times. The chain employs TRBV10-1 and TRBJ2-2, with D perhaps matching TRBD1 (5 bases). Germline V gene sequence: CDR1 WNHNN, CDR2 SYGVQD (reference sequence). V was cut by 8 bases and J by 3 bases, with 10 bases left in between. CDR3 length: 13 residues. The CDR3: CASADSDTGELFF. The CDR3 nucleotides are TGCGCCAGCGCCGACAGTGACACCGGGGAGCTGTTTTTT.

This chain connects TRBV20-1 to TRBJ1-1, with D uncertain. With 3 bases removed from V and 1 base from J, the gap between germline ends came to 9 bases. CDR3 length: 13 amino acids. CDR1 is DFQATT, CDR2 SNEGSKA, per germline (reference sequence). CDR3: CSARRAENTEAFF. The CDR3 nucleotides read TGCAGTGCTAGGCGGGCAGAGAACACTGAAGCTTTCTTT.

The V gene is TRBV25-1, the J gene TRBJ2-2; D remains ambiguous. The V end was cut by 3 bases, the J end by 6 bases, with 2 bases between. The CDR3 is made up of 11 amino acids. The germline gives CDR1 MGHDK, CDR2 SYGVNS. The CDR3 sequence is CASSDPGELFF. The CDR3, as DNA: TGTGCCAGCAGTGATCCCGGGGAGCTGTTTTTT.

A remark on this clonotype: At one end the junction does not follow the germline gene, possibly because of a read error. The J gene is TRBJ1-4, the V gene TRBV28; 7 positions match TRBD1. This CDR3 contains 15 residues. Germline V CDR1 and CDR2: MDHEN, SYDVKM. CDR3: CASSSPTGVGEKLFF. The CDR3 DNA follows: TGTGCCAGCAGTTCGCCAACAGGGGTGGGTGAAAAACTATTTTTT.

The rearrangement joins TRBV10-3 to TRBJ2-7, with TRBD1 matching over 8 bases. The CDR3 has 16 amino acids. The germline CDR1 and CDR2 sequences are ENHRY and SYGVKD. Losses at the gene ends were 0 bases for V and 0 bases for J; bases not matched to a gene: 4. Written as DNA, the CDR3 is TGTGCCATCAGTGAGTCGACGGGACAGGTCTCCTACGAGCAGTACTTC. Encoded protein: CAISESTGQVSYEQYF.

V and J are TRBV2 and TRBJ1-1; D remains ambiguous. The CDR3 is made up of 12 amino acids. From germline, CDR1 is SNHLY and CDR2 FYNNEI. V lost 7 bases to trimming and J lost 5 bases, with 11 bases between them. The CDR3, as DNA: TGTGCCAGCACCCGGGAGGTAACTGAAGCTTTCTTT. Protein product: CASTREVTEAFF.